A selection of T cell receptor beta chains follows, all from one sample in a study of metastatic and nonmetastatic thyroid tumors. TCRdb re-analyzed the PCR reads through MiXCR. The table records approximately 42,000 clones, roughly 26% of them present only once. Source material: tumor tissue. Receptors were obtained from a female donor with papillary thyroid cancer or a benign thyroid nodule (not recorded which). Some clones in this sample may be carry-over from other donors' samples. The CDR3 runs from the conserved cysteine through the conserved F or W. Fields, in order: clone size, V gene, J gene, D gene, CDR3 DNA, CDR3 protein. The D gene is left open where the match is weak. Not every row has a clone size; where given, it reads once, few, many or a size class.

>-|TRBV12-5|TRBJ2-1|TRBD1
TGTGCAGAATCGACAGGGCACTACAATGAGCAGTTCTTC
CAESTGHYNEQFF
>once|TRBV11-2|TRBJ2-1|TRBD2
TGTGCCAGCAGCTTAGGGGCTAGCGGGAGTGGCAATGAGCAGTTCTTC
CASSLGASGSGNEQFF
>few|TRBV6-1|TRBJ1-5|-
TGTGCCAGCAGCAGCGGGAGCAATCAGCCCCAGCATTTT
CASSSGSNQPQHF
>few|TRBV15|TRBJ2-2|-
TGTGCCACCAGCGGAAAACCGGGACACTCCGGGGAGCTGTTTTTT
CATSGKPGHSGELFF
>many|TRBV19|TRBJ2-5|TRBD2
TGTGCCAGTAGTGGACTAGCGGGGCAAGAGACCCAGTACTTC
CASSGLAGQETQYF
>few|TRBV29-1|TRBJ1-5|TRBD1
TGCAGCGTAACAGGGACAGGGGTTGATCAGCCCCAGCATTTT
CSVTGTGVDQPQHF
>many|TRBV20-1|TRBJ1-1|-
TGCAGTGCTAGTGGTCAGATGAACACTGAAGCTTTCTTT
CSASGQMNTEAFF
>-|TRBV20-1|TRBJ2-6|TRBD1
TGCAGTGCTAGAGACCTTACAGGGGGCCTCACTTGGGCCAACGTCCTGACTTTC
CSARDLTGGLTWANVLTF
>few|TRBV6-1|TRBJ2-7|TRBD1
TGTGCCAGCAGCCCAGGGACAGGGGGCCCGTACGAGCAGTACTTC
CASSPGTGGPYEQYF
>many|TRBV5-6|TRBJ2-5|TRBD1
TGTGCCAGCAGCTTGGTGGGACAGAGCCAAGAGACCCAGTACTTC
CASSLVGQSQETQYF
>many|TRBV24-1|TRBJ2-1|TRBD1
TGTGCCACCAGTGCCCTTGGGGGACAGGGGTACAATGAGCAGTTCTTC
CATSALGGQGYNEQFF
>few|TRBV25-1|TRBJ2-7|TRBD2
TGTGCCAGCAGTGAGGGAGGGCTCACTCACTCCTACGAGCAGTACTTC
CASSEGGLTHSYEQYF
>-|TRBV20-1|TRBJ2-1|-
TGCAGTGCTAGAGATGACCTGCTCGGCTACAATGAGCAGTTCTTC
CSARDDLLGYNEQFF
>many|TRBV20-1|TRBJ2-3|-
TGCAGTGCTAGCCCGCGCGGTGAGGCCACAGATACGCAGTATTTT
CSASPRGEATDTQYF
>many|TRBV6-1|TRBJ1-2|TRBD1
TGTGCCACCCTAGAGACAGGGACCCTTCTCACCTTGTCTGGCTACACCTTC
CATLETGTLLTLSGYTF
>-|TRBV30|TRBJ1-3|-
TGTGCCTGGAGTGTAGGTGGAGTCTCTGGAAACACCATATATTTT
CAWSVGGVSGNTIYF
>few|TRBV6-2/TRBV6-3|TRBJ2-1|-
TGTACCAGCACCTCCATGGGGAATGAGCAGTTCTTC
CTSTSMGNEQFF
>-|TRBV2|TRBJ1-1|-
TGTGCCAGCAGTAAAGGAGAGGGCACTGAAGCTTTCTTT
CASSKGEGTEAFF
>many|TRBV11-2|TRBJ1-2|-
TGTGCCAGCAGCTCTTGGGGGGGTGGCTACACCTTC
CASSSWGGGYTF
>-|TRBV6-1|TRBJ2-7|-
TGTGCCATCTTAGGGACCGACTACGAGCAGTACTTC
CAILGTDYEQYF
>-|TRBV11-3|TRBJ1-6|TRBD1
TGTGCCAGCAGCTTAGTGGGGGACAGGGGAATGAATTCACCCCTCCACTTT
CASSLVGDRGMNSPLHF
>few|TRBV12-3/TRBV12-4|TRBJ2-7|TRBD1
TGTGCCAGTAGGACAGGACAGGGTTCCTACGAGCATTACTTC
CASRTGQGSYEHYF
>few|TRBV6-4|TRBJ2-3|TRBD2
TGTGCCAGCAGTGTGGCTAGCGGGAGCTCAGATACGCAGTATTTT
CASSVASGSSDTQYF
>many|TRBV4-3|TRBJ1-4|-
TGCGCCAGCAGCCAAGAGGGGACCTCTAGAGGGTCGGGTTCCGGTGAAAAACTGTTTTTT
CASSQEGTSRGSGSGEKLFF
>medium-sized|TRBV4-1|TRBJ1-2|TRBD1
TGCGCCAGCAGCCAATTTCCAACGGACAGGGCTCTTCATGGCTACACCTTC
CASSQFPTDRALHGYTF
>-|TRBV7-2|TRBJ1-2|-
TGTGCCAGCAGCCAAGGATTACAGATTGGCTACACCTTC
CASSQGLQIGYTF
>-|TRBV12-3/TRBV12-4|TRBJ2-3|-
TGTGCCAGCAGTCAATACACAGATGCGCAGTATTTT
CASSQYTDAQYF
>many|TRBV3-1|TRBJ2-2|-
TGTGCCAGCAGACAACAAGGGGCCGGGGAGCTGGTTTTT
CASRQQGAGELVF
>-|TRBV30|TRBJ2-7|TRBD1
TGTGCCTGGAGTGTACTAAGGACAGGATATGGCGAGCAGTACTTC
CAWSVLRTGYGEQYF
>many|TRBV19|TRBJ1-6|-
TGTGCCAGTACCAAACCCGGACAGTCTTCACCCCTCCACTTT
CASTKPGQSSPLHF
>few|TRBV6-1|TRBJ2-5|-
TGTGCCAGCAGTCCTACAGGGATTACGGAGACCCAGTACTTC
CASSPTGITETQYF
>-|TRBV5-6|TRBJ2-3|-
TGTGCCAGCAGCTTGGACTCGGGGCTCACTGGCACAGATACGCAGTATTTT
CASSLDSGLTGTDTQYF
>-|TRBV6-1|TRBJ2-3|TRBD2
TGTGCCAGCAGCCGGGAGGGGGCAGATACGCAGTATTTT
CASSREGADTQYF
>few|TRBV11-2|TRBJ1-2|-
TGTGCCAGCAGCCCGAGGCCCCCCTATGGCTACACCTTC
CASSPRPPYGYTF
>-|TRBV20-1|TRBJ2-1|TRBD1
TGCAGTGCGCCGAAACAGGGGGCGGGGTACAATGAGCAGTTCTTC
CSAPKQGAGYNEQFF
>-|TRBV28|TRBJ2-7|TRBD1
TGTGCCAGCCAACCTGGGACAGGGGGCTACGAGCAGTACTTC
CASQPGTGGYEQYF
>many|TRBV10-2|TRBJ2-7|-
TGCGCCAGCAGCCGGACTACGACCTACGAGCAGTACTTC
CASSRTTTYEQYF
>-|TRBV2|TRBJ2-7|-
TGTGCCAGCAGTGGGACCCTACAGGGAACCTACGGGCAGTACTTC
CASSGTLQGTYGQYF
>many|TRBV9|TRBJ2-2|-
TGTGCCAGCAGCCTGAATAGGGAGCTCGACACCGGGGAGCTGTTTTTT
CASSLNRELDTGELFF
>many|TRBV19|TRBJ2-1|-
TGTGCCAGTAGTACGCACCGGGACTCCAACCCGTTCTTC
CASSTHRDSNPFF
>many|TRBV18|TRBJ2-1|TRBD1
TGTGCCAGCTCCGGACAGGGGGCTAACAATGAGCAGTTCTTC
CASSGQGANNEQFF
>many|TRBV29-1|TRBJ2-5|TRBD1
TGCAGCGTTCGGGGGACAGGGAGGAGCGAGACCCAGTACTTC
CSVRGTGRSETQYF
>medium-sized|TRBV5-1|TRBJ2-7|-
TGCGCCAGCAGCTTGGGGGGGGCCGGATCGCTGGAGCAGTACTTC
CASSLGGAGSLEQYF
>few|TRBV12-3/TRBV12-4|TRBJ2-2|TRBD1
TGTGCCAGCGCTTCCGAGGGAGCAGGGACAGCAAACACCGGGGAGCTGTTTTTT
CASASEGAGTANTGELFF
>-|TRBV4-1|TRBJ2-7|TRBD2
TGCGCCAGCAGCCAATCCCCCCTAGCGGTCTCCTACGAGCAGTACTTC
CASSQSPLAVSYEQYF
>many|TRBV20-1|TRBJ2-5|-
TGCAGTGCTAGAGATAACAGCTACCAAGAGACCCAGTACTTC
CSARDNSYQETQYF
>many|TRBV6-1|TRBJ2-5|TRBD2
TGTGCCAGCAGTGAACCCCTCGGGGGAGGGGAGACCCAGTACTTC
CASSEPLGGGETQYF
>few|TRBV6-1|TRBJ2-7|TRBD1
TGTGCCAGCACTCCCGGCGACAGGGTGGTCCACGAGCAGTACTTC
CASTPGDRVVHEQYF
>-|TRBV5-1|TRBJ1-2|-
TGCGCCAGCAGCTTGAACGGCGACTATGGCTACACCTTC
CASSLNGDYGYTF
>-|TRBV20-1|TRBJ2-3|-
TGCAGTGCTAGTGTAGCCACAGATACGCAGTATTTT
CSASVATDTQYF
>many|TRBV11-2|TRBJ2-4|-
TGTGCCAGCAGCCAACAGACCGACATTCAGTACTTC
CASSQQTDIQYF
>-|TRBV5-1|TRBJ2-1|TRBD1
TGCGCCAGCAGCAGAGCACGGGACAGGGAGGGCAGGGAGCAGTTCTTC
CASSRARDREGREQFF
>many|TRBV6-2/TRBV6-3|TRBJ2-7|-
TGTGCCAGCAGCATTAGGGCTACAGCATTATACGAGCAGTACTTC
CASSIRATALYEQYF
>many|TRBV6-1|TRBJ1-1|-
TGTGCCAGCAGTGACGGGGAGAACACTGAAGCTTTCTTT
CASSDGENTEAFF
>many|TRBV20-1|TRBJ1-1|-
TGCAGTGCTAGGGGGGCGGACGGTTATACTGAAGAAGCTTTCTTT
CSARGADGYTEEAFF
>many|TRBV2|TRBJ1-2|TRBD1
TGTGCCAGCAGTGGACAGGGGTTTGGCTACACCTTC
CASSGQGFGYTF
>-|TRBV2|TRBJ2-7|TRBD2
TGTGCCAGCAGTGAAGCTGGCACCCTAGCGGGAGGGCCGAGGGAGCAGTACTTC
CASSEAGTLAGGPREQYF